These 11 T cell receptor beta chains were all obtained from the same sample, sequenced in a study of blood T cells in healthy people across ages. A second PCR of 7 to 11 cycles used a sample-barcoded 5' primer and a J-beta primer mix. TCRdb called the 5' RACE reads again in MiXCR, with one record for every CDR3 protein. The sample has some 790,000 distinct CDR3 sequences, around 30% seen once; the top ten hold 15% to 20%. The sequencing input was blood. Source of these receptors: a woman older than 75 in good health.

This sequence joins TRBV20-1 and TRBJ1-1; D is possibly TRBD1 (5 bases). The CDR3 length is 14 residues. In germline, CDR1 is DFQATT, CDR2 SNEGSKA (reference sequence). The V end lost 2 bases, the J end lost 6 bases, and 16 bases lay between the germline ends. The CDR3 sequence: CSARRGGVGAEAFF. The CDR3 nucleotides read TGCAGTGCTAGAAGGGGCGGGGTAGGCGCTGAAGCTTTCTTT.

On this clonotype itself: Given a much more abundant clone one base away, this may be a read error. This rearrangement joins TRBV12-3 or TRBV12-4 to TRBJ2-5; TRBD2 might be the D (5 bases). This CDR3 spans 11 amino acids. Trimming left V 3 bases short and J 11 bases short, with 10 bases between. CDR3 sequence reads: CASSFGNWQYF. CDR3 bases: TGTGCCAGCAGTTTCGGGAATTGGCAGTACTTC.

This clonotype was counted many times. The V gene is TRBV7-6, the J gene TRBJ2-5, with unresolved D. CDR3 length: 17 residues. With 0 bases removed from V and 3 bases from J, the gap between germline ends came to 17 bases. Germline loops: CDR1 SGHVS, CDR2 FNYEAQ. The CDR3 DNA reads as TGTGCCAGCAGCTTAGCGTCGAGGATAGTTTGTAAAGAGACCCAGTACTTC. Translated, it gives CASSLASRIVCKETQYF.

This clonotype was seen many times. The chain employs TRBV27 and TRBJ2-3; D perhaps matches TRBD2 (7 bases). The germline gives CDR1 MNHEY, CDR2 SMNVEV (reference sequence). Trimming took off 3 bases at V and 3 bases at J, with 10 bases between the two ends. The CDR3 runs to 14 residues. CDR3 sequence (DNA): TGTGCCAGCAGTTTCCGGGGGGCGACAGATACGCAGTATTTT. Protein sequence: CASSFRGATDTQYF.

On this clonotype: A much larger clone lies one base from this, so it may be a read error. The chain joins TRBV6-2 or TRBV6-3 to TRBJ2-1; 8 bases are shared with TRBD2. Germline V CDR1 and CDR2: MNHEY, SVGEGT. The CDR3 spans 13 residues. DNA for the CDR3: TGTGCCGGCAGCCCCGGGACTAGTTTTGAGCAGTTCTTC. Translated, it gives CAGSPGTSFEQFF.

This clonotype was counted at least ten times. The chain couples TRBV7-9 to TRBJ2-1; 10 nucleotides match TRBD2. The trim removed 2 bases at V and 6 bases at J, leaving 13 bases unmatched. CDR3 length: 18 residues. Germline loops: CDR1 SEHNR, CDR2 FQNEAQ (reference sequence). The CDR3: CASSLRSSGGFWGNEQFF. The CDR3 nucleotides read TGTGCCAGCAGCTTACGGAGTAGCGGGGGGTTCTGGGGCAATGAGCAGTTCTTC.

The chain combines TRBV20-1 with TRBJ1-1; D remains unclear. The CDR3 spans 13 residues. CDR1 is DFQATT, CDR2 SNEGSKA, per germline (reference sequence). Trimming stripped 4 bases from V and 2 bases from J, with 11 bases between. The CDR3 is CSATTSFNTEAFF. CDR3 nucleotide sequence: TGCAGTGCTACGACATCGTTCAACACTGAAGCTTTCTTT.

This chain joins TRBV5-1 and TRBJ1-2; D may be TRBD1 (6 bases). Trimming took 1 base from V and 4 from J, leaving 14 bases between them. CDR3 size: 15 residues. Germline V gives CDR1 SGHRS, CDR2 YFSETQ. The chain's CDR3 is CASSLTGSIGYGYTF. In nucleotides, the CDR3 is TGCGCCAGCAGCTTGACAGGGTCAATTGGCTATGGCTACACCTTC.

This sequence joins TRBV9 and TRBJ2-3, with TRBD2 matching over 11 bases. The V gene's germline CDR1 is SGDLS and CDR2 YYNGEE. The ends lost 0 bases at V and 5 bases at J; junction bases unmatched: 2. There are 15 residues in the CDR3. CDR3 sequence: CASSVAGLAGDTQYF. CDR3 bases: TGTGCCAGCAGCGTAGCTGGACTAGCGGGAGATACGCAGTATTTT. Drawing the rest from reference TRBV9 and TRBJ2-3, the complete variable domain is DSGVTQTPKHLITATGQRVTLRCSPRSGDLSVYWYQQSLDQGLQFLIQYYNGEERAKGNILERFSAQQFPDLHSELNLSSLELGDSALYFCASSVAGLAGDTQYFGPGTRLTVL.

To note about this clonotype: A read error may explain this, as a much larger clone is one base away. The chain combines TRBV20-1 with TRBJ2-3; D remains unclear. The CDR3 is made up of 13 amino acids. The V end was cut by 5 bases, the J end by 10 bases, with 19 bases between. Germline V gene data show CDR1 as DFQATT and CDR2 as SNEGSKA (reference sequence). The CDR3 DNA follows: TGCAGTGCTCTGGCACGACCTTTGGATGCGCAGTATTTT. Encoded protein: CSALARPLDAQYF.

A remark on this clonotype: In this CDR3 the conserved last residue, phenylalanine or tryptophan, is missing, so a read error is likely. The chain carries TRBV6-5 and TRBJ1-4; D is undetermined. Germline V gene sequence: CDR1 MNHEY, CDR2 SVGAGI. This CDR3 contains 15 residues. The CDR3 nucleotides are TGTGCCGGCAGTTACGCGGGAATTGCGAGTGAAAAACTGTTTTTG. This gives the protein CAGSYAGIASEKLFL.